The clone carrying this T cell receptor beta chain appeared many times. Its antigen remains unknown. The data were obtained in a study of response to subunit inactivated influenza vaccine. Regarding the study as a whole: Researchers suggested that each seasonal influenza vaccination recruits few new T cells.

This CDR3 has 14 amino acids. With V trimmed by 4 bases and J by 4 bases, 7 bases remained unmatched. Germline V gene lookup returns CDR1 SGHTA and CDR2 FQGNSA. MiXCR was run by TCRdb on the RT-PCR reads, yielding one entry per CDR3 protein. The sample records more than 400,000 distinct CDR3 sequences, 6.5% to 8% being singletons. The material sequenced was PBMCs from blood, taken roughly 24 months after vaccination. V gene TRBV7-2 combines with J gene TRBJ2-7; 7 nucleotides agree with TRBD2. The receptor was isolated from a man in his fifties or sixties who received an inactivated influenza vaccine. CDR3 bases: TGTGCCAGCAGCTCATCCCTGGGACTATACGAGCAGTACTTC. This encodes CASSSSLGLYEQYF.